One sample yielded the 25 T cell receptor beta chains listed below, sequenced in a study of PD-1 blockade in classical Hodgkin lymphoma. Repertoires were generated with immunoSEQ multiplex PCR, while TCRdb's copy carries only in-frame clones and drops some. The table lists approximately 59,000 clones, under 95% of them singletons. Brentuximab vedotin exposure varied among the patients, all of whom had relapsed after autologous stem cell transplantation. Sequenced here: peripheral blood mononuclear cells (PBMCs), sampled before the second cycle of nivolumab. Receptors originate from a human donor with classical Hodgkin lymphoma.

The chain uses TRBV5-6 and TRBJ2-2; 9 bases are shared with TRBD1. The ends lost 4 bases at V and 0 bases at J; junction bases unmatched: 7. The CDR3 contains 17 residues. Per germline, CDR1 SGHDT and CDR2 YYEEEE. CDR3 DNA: TGTGCCAGCAGCCTAGAAGGGACAGGGACGAACACCGGGGAGCTGTTTTTT. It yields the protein CASSLEGTGTNTGELFF. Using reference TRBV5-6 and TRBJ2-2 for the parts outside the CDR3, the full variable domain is DAGVTQSPTHLIKTRGQQVTLRCSPKSGHDTVSWYQQALGQGPQFIFQYYEEEERQRGNFPDRFSGHQFPNYSSELNVNALLLGDSALYLCASSLEGTGTNTGELFFGEGSRLTVL.

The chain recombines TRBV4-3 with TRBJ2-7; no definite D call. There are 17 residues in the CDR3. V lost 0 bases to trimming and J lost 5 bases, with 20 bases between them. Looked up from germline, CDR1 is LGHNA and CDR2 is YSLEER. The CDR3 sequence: CASSQDAAPDSPDEQYF. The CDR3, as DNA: TGCGCCAGCAGCCAAGATGCGGCGCCAGATTCGCCCGACGAGCAGTACTTC.

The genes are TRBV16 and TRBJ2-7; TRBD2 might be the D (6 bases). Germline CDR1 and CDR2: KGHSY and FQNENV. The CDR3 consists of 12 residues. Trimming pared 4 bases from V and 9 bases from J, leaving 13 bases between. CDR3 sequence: CASSPGSEGQYF. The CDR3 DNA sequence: TGTGCCAGCAGCCCTGGCTCGGAGGGGCAGTACTTC.

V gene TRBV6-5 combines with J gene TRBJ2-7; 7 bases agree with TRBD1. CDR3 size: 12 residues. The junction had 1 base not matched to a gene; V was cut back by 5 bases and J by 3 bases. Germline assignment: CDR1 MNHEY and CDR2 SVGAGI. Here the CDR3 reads CASSQGVYEQYF. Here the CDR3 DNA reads TGTGCCAGCAGTCAGGGGGTCTACGAGCAGTACTTC.

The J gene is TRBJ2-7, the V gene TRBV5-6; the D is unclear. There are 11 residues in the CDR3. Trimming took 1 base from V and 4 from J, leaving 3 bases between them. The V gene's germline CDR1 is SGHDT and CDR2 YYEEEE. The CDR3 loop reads CASSLKYEQYF. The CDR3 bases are TGTGCCAGCAGCTTGAAGTACGAGCAGTACTTC.

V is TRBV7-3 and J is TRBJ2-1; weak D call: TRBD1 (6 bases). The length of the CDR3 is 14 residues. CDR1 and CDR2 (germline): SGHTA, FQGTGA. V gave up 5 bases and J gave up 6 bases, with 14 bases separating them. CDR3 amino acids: CASSHVGGSNEQFF. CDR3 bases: TGTGCCAGCAGCCATGTTGGGGGCTCCAATGAGCAGTTCTTC.

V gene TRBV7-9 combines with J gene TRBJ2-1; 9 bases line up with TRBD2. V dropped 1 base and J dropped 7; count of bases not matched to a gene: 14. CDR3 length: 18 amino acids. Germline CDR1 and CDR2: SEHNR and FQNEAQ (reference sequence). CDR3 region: CASSLGASGVFGRNEQFF. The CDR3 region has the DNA TGTGCCAGCAGCTTAGGGGCTAGCGGGGTATTTGGGAGGAATGAGCAGTTCTTC.

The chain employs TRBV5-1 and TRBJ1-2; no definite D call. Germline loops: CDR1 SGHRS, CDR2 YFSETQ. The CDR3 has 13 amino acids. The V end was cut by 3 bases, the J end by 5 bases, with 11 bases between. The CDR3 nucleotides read TGCGCCAGCAGCTCCGGGGAAAGGTATGGCTACACCTTC. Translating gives CASSSGERYGYTF. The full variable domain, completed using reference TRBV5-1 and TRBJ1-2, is KAGVTQTPRYLIKTRGQQVTLSCSPISGHRSVSWYQQTPGQGLQFLFEYFSETQRNKGNFPGRFSGRQFSNSRSEMNVSTLELGDSALYLCASSSGERYGYTFGSGTRLTVV.

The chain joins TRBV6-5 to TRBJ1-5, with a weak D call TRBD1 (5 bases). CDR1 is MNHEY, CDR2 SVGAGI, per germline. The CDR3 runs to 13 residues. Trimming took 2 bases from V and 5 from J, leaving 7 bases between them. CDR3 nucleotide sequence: TGTGCCAGCAGTTACGACAGCCATCAGCCCCAGCATTTT. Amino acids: CASSYDSHQPQHF.

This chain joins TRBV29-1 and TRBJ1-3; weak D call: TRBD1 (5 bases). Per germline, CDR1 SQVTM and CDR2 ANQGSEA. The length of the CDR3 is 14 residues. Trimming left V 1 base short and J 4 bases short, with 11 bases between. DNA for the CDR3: TGCAGCGTTGAAGTGGCAGGGCCCGGAAACACCATATATTTT. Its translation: CSVEVAGPGNTIYF.

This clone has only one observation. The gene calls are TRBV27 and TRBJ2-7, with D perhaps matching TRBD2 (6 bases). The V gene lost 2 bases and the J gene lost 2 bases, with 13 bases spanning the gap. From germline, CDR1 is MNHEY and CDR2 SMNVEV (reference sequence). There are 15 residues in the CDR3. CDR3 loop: CASSLGLAVAYEQYF. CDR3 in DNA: TGTGCCAGCAGTTTAGGGTTAGCGGTTGCCTACGAGCAGTACTTC.

This CDR3 is CASGRTGPGELFF. CDR3 nucleotides: TGTGCTAGTGGCCGGACAGGGCCCGGGGAGCTGTTTTTT. The rearrangement uses TRBV12-5 and TRBJ2-2; TRBD1 matches at 8 bases. Germline trimming cut 6 bases from V and 6 bases from J; bases unmatched to any gene: 3. The CDR3 is 13 amino acids. Looked up from germline, CDR1 is LGHNT and CDR2 is FRNRAP.

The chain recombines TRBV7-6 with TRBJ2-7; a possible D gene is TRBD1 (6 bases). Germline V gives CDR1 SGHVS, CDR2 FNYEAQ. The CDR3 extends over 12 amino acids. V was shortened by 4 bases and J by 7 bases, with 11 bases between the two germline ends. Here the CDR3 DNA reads TGTGCCAGCAGCTATGGGGGCGGGGAGCAGTACTTC. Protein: CASSYGGGEQYF. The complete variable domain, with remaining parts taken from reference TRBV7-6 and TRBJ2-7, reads GAGVSQSPRYKVTKRGQDVALRCDPISGHVSLYWYRQALGQGPEFLTYFNYEAQQDKSGLPNDRFSAERPEGSISTLTIQRTEQRDSAMYRCASSYGGGEQYFGPGTRLTVT.

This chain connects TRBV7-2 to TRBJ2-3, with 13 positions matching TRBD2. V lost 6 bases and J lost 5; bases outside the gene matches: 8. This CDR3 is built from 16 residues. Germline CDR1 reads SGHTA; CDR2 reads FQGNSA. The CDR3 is CASRLTSGRARDTQYF. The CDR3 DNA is TGTGCCAGCAGGCTTACTAGCGGGAGGGCCCGAGATACGCAGTATTTT.

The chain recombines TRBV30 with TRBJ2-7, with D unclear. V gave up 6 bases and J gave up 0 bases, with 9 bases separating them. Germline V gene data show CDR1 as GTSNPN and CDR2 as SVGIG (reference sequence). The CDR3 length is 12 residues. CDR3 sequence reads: CACAKSSYEQYF. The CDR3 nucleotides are TGTGCCTGTGCCAAGAGCTCCTACGAGCAGTACTTC.

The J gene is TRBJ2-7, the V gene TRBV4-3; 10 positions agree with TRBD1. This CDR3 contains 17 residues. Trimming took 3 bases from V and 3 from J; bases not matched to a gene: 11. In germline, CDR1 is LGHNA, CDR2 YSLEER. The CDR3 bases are TGCGCCAGCAGCCAGGCCGTTACGGGACAGGGGAACTACGAGCAGTACTTC. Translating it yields CASSQAVTGQGNYEQYF.

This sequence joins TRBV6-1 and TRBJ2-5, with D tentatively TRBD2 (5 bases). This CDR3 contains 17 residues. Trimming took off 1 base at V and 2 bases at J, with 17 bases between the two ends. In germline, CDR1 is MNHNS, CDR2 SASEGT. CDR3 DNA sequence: TGTGCCAGCAGTGAAGTCGAGCTAGAGGGCTTACAAGAGACCCAGTACTTC. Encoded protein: CASSEVELEGLQETQYF.

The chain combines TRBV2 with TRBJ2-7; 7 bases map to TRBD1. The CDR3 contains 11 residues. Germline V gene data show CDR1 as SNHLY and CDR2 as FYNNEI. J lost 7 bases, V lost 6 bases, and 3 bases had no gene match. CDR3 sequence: CASRTGPEQYF. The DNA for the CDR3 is TGTGCCAGCAGGACAGGGCCGGAGCAGTACTTC.

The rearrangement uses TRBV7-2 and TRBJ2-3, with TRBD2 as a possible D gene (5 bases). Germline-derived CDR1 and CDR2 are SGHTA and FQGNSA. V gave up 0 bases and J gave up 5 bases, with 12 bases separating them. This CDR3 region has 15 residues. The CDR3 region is CASSLAGIVGDTQYF. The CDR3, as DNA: TGTGCCAGCAGCTTAGCCGGGATAGTGGGAGATACGCAGTATTTT. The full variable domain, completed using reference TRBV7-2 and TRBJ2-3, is GAGVSQSPSNKVTEKGKDVELRCDPISGHTALYWYRQSLGQGLEFLIYFQGNSAPDKSGLPSDRFSAERTGGSVSTLTIQRTQQEDSAVYLCASSLAGIVGDTQYFGPGTRLTVL.

CDR3 amino acids: CASSLSAGGTDTQYF. The CDR3 DNA reads as TGTGCCAGCAGCTTAAGCGCGGGAGGCACAGATACGCAGTATTTT. The genes are TRBV7-3 and TRBJ2-3, with 7 bases fitting TRBD2. J was trimmed by 1 base and V by 1 base; bases with no gene match: 2. Germline V CDR1 and CDR2: SGHTA, FQGTGA. This CDR3 has 15 residues.

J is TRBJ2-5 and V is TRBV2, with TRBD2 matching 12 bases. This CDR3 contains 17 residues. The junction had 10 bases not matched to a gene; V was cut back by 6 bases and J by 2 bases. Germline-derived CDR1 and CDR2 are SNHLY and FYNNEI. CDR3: CASRSLAGGPYQETQYF. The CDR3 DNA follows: TGTGCCAGCAGGAGCCTAGCGGGAGGGCCATATCAAGAGACCCAGTACTTC.

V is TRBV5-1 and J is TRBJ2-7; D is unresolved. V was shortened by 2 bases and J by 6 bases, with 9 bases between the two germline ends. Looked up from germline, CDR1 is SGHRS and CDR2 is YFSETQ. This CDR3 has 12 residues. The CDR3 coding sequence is TGCGCCAGCAGCTTAGAGGTGGGCGAGCAGTACTTC. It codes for CASSLEVGEQYF.

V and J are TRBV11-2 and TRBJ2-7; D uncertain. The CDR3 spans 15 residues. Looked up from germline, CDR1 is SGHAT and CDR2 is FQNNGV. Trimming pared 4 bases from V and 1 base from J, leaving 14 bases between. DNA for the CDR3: TGTGCCAGCAGCTCCTTAAAGACGGAGTCCTACGAGCAGTACTTC. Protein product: CASSSLKTESYEQYF.

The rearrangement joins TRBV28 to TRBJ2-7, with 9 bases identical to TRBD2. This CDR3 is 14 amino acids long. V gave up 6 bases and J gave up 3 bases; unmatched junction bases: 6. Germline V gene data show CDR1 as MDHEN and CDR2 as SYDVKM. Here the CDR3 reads CASSISGSVYEQYF. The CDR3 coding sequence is TGTGCCAGCAGCATTAGCGGGAGTGTCTACGAGCAGTACTTC.

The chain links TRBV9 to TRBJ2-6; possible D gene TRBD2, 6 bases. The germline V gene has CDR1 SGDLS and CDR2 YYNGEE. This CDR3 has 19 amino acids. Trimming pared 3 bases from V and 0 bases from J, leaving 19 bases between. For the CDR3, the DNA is TGTGCCAGCAGCGCATACCCCCCCGGGCGGGACTCTGGGGCCAACGTCCTGACTTTC. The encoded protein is CASSAYPPGRDSGANVLTF.